The 11 T cell receptor beta chains in this list originate from one sample, sequenced in a study of T cell responses to AZD1222 COVID-19 vaccine. Generated by immunoSEQ multiplex PCR, the TCRdb table keeps only in-frame clones and is missing some. The sample yields approximately 61,000 clones, around 80% seen once. The input for sequencing was peripheral blood, taken 28 days after the second AZD1222 dose. These receptors were collected from an adult who received the AZD1222 COVID-19 vaccine.

The genes are TRBV9 and TRBJ2-7; 7 bases are a match to TRBD2. CDR1 SGDLS and CDR2 YYNGEE come from the germline V gene. The V and J ends lost 2 bases and 6 bases, in that order; junction bases with no gene match: 5. This CDR3 is 13 amino acids long. The CDR3 DNA follows: TGTGCCAGCAGCGTTGCGGGAGAAAGCGAGCAGTACTTC. Amino acids: CASSVAGESEQYF.

This clone was detected only once. CDR3 nucleotides: TGTGCCAGTAGTATAGATCAGATCCGGGAGCAGTACTTC. Translation: CASSIDQIREQYF. The chain recombines TRBV19 with TRBJ2-7, with D hard to call. Deletions cut 0 bases from V and 7 bases from J, with 10 bases between. Germline CDR1 and CDR2: LNHDA and SQIVND (reference sequence). CDR3 length equals 13 residues.

The chain carries TRBV28 and TRBJ1-5, with 9 bases fitting TRBD1. CDR1 is MDHEN and CDR2 is SYDVKM in the germline V gene. V was clipped by 4 bases and J by 7 bases; unmatched bases: 8. This CDR3 comprises 15 residues. The CDR3 DNA is TGTGCCAGCAGTTCACCGGGACAGGGTAAACAGCCCCAGCATTTT. Residues: CASSSPGQGKQPQHF.

The rearrangement uses TRBV29-1 and TRBJ1-3; perhaps TRBD1 as D (5 bases). CDR1 and CDR2 (germline): SQVTM, ANQGSEA. V was cut by 6 bases and J by 2 bases, with 14 bases left in between. The CDR3 extends over 14 amino acids. The DNA for the CDR3 is TGCAGCGTCCGGGCCCCGGACACTGGAAACACCATATATTTT. It encodes CSVRAPDTGNTIYF.

The chain uses TRBV12-3 or TRBV12-4 and TRBJ1-2; D remains ambiguous. The CDR3 length is 13 residues. Trimming left V 2 bases short and J 4 bases short, with 8 bases between. CDR3 region: CASSLSLGYGYTF. The CDR3 bases are TGTGCCAGCAGTTTATCGTTGGGCTATGGCTACACCTTC.

This chain connects TRBV27 to TRBJ2-7; 8 nucleotides match TRBD1. The CDR3 runs to 16 residues. CDR1 and CDR2 (germline): MNHEY, SMNVEV (reference sequence). After removal of 5 bases from V and 5 bases from J, the junction contained 14 bases not matched to a gene. The CDR3 nucleotides are TGTGCCAGCAGTCCAATCGGACAGGGACTCACCGACGAGCAGTACTTC. As protein: CASSPIGQGLTDEQYF.

The gene calls are TRBV11-2 and TRBJ1-6; 12 bases match TRBD1. Germline CDR1 SGHAT, CDR2 FQNNGV. The CDR3 covers 14 residues. The J segment lost 10 bases and the V segment lost 4 bases, leaving 2 bases of the junction unmatched. The CDR3 is CASSWDRGQSPLHF. The CDR3 DNA is TGTGCCAGCAGCTGGGACAGGGGGCAGTCACCCCTCCACTTT.

The V gene is TRBV28, the J gene TRBJ1-1, with D unclear. Trimming took off 4 bases at V and 9 bases at J, with 15 bases between the two ends. The CDR3 spans 13 residues. Germline V gene data show CDR1 as MDHEN and CDR2 as SYDVKM. This CDR3 is CASSSPHLTQAFF. In DNA, the CDR3 is TGTGCCAGCAGTTCCCCGCATTTAACACAAGCTTTCTTT. The variable domain in full, with the rest retrieved from reference TRBV28 and TRBJ1-1, is DVKVTQSSRYLVKRTGEKVFLECVQDMDHENMFWYRQDPGLGLRLIYFSYDVKMKEKGDIPEGYSVSREKKERFSLILESASTNQTSMYLCASSSPHLTQAFFGQGTRLTVV.

The chain is built from TRBV11-2 and TRBJ2-7; possible D gene TRBD2, 6 bases. Deletions cut 3 bases from V and 7 bases from J, with 13 bases between. Looked up from germline, CDR1 is SGHAT and CDR2 is FQNNGV. The CDR3 consists of 13 residues. The CDR3 nucleotides are TGTGCCAGCAGCTTCGGAGGGTCCGGGGAGCAGTACTTC. Translating it yields CASSFGGSGEQYF.

The chain joins TRBV19 to TRBJ2-1; D perhaps matches TRBD2 (6 bases). V was clipped by 11 bases and J by 3 bases, with 8 bases between them. Germline V gives CDR1 LNHDA, CDR2 SQIVND (reference sequence). CDR3 size: 11 residues. The CDR3 sequence: CAASDYNEQFF. The DNA of the CDR3 is TGTGCCGCTAGCGACTACAATGAGCAGTTCTTC.

This clone was counted between two and nine times. CDR3 amino acids: CASSPRTGFSGELFF. DNA for the CDR3: TGTGCCAGCTCACCACGGACAGGGTTTTCCGGGGAGCTGTTTTTT. V usage is TRBV18 and J usage is TRBJ2-2, with TRBD1 identical over 8 bases. There are 15 residues in the CDR3. Germline values: CDR1 KGHSH, CDR2 LQKENI. The trim removed 1 base at V and 6 bases at J, leaving 4 bases unmatched.